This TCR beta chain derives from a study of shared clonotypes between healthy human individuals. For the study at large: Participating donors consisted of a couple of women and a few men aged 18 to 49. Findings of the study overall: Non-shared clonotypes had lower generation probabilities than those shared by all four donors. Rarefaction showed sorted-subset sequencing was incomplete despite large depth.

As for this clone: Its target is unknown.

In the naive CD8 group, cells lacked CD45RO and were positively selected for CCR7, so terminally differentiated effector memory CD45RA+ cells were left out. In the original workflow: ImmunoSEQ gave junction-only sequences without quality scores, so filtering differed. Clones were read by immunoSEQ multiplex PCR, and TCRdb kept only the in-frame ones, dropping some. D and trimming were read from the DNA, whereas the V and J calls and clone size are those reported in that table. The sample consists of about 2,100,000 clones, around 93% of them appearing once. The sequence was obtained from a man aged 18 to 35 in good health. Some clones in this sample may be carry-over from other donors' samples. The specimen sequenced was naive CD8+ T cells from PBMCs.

The CDR3: CASAPGGEQFF. Written as DNA, the CDR3 is TGTGCCAGCGCCCCGGGTGGGGAGCAGTTCTTC. This rearrangement joins TRBV28 to TRBJ2-1; unclear D gene. Trimming cost V 8 bases and J 10 bases, with 12 bases left between them. Germline V gene sequence: CDR1 MDHEN, CDR2 SYDVKM. CDR3 size: 11 residues.